Described below is a single TCR beta chain sequence and its context. What it binds is unknown. The data were taken from a study of beta chain features in type 1 diabetes. Study results and caveats: Any HLA type influence on TCRB rearrangement was left unresolved here. Healthy donors had naive, central memory and Treg TCRB repertoires that appeared less similar than those seen among patients. Within each of all four CD4+ subsets, Type 1 diabetes patients had TCRB CDR3s that were moderately but significantly shorter.

Since all of the isolated RNA was reverse transcribed, expressed TCRB transcripts were what got sequenced. Some clones are missing from TCRdb's copy, which holds only in-frame ones; the method was immunoSEQ multiplex PCR. The sample includes roughly 130,000 clones, around 15% of them seen just once. Central memory, naive, regulatory and stem cell-like memory CD4+ cells were sorted by CD45RO/CCR7/CD25/CD127/CD95/CD27. The CDR3 consists of 12 residues. V dropped 5 bases and J dropped 6 bases, with 8 bases sitting between them. Germline V gene data show CDR1 as SNHLY and CDR2 as FYNNEI. The V gene is TRBV2, the J gene TRBJ2-4; unclear D gene. The sequenced sample was central memory CD4+ T cells from blood. This TCR derives from a man aged 30 to 39 with type 1 diabetes. The DNA for the CDR3 is TGTGCCAGCAGTAGTTCGGGAAACATTCAGTACTTC. Translating it yields CASSSSGNIQYF.